This T cell receptor beta chain was found in a study of PD-1 blockade in classical Hodgkin lymphoma. Every patient had relapsed following autologous stem cell transplantation, and cohorts differed in brentuximab vedotin exposure. Magnetic depletion of unwanted cells isolated CD4+ T cells from thawed PBMCs. TCRdb's table, derived via immunoSEQ multiplex PCR, lists solely in-frame clones and lacks some. In the table there are 12,000 or so clones, roughly 80% of which are singletons. CDR3 length equals 11 residues. Germline V lookup: CDR1 MDHEN, CDR2 SYDVKM. Trimming left V 2 bases short and J 5 bases short, with 3 bases between.

V is TRBV28 and J is TRBJ2-5; D call uncertain. This receptor was identified in a human donor with classical Hodgkin lymphoma. Specimen: CD4+ T cells from blood, collected at baseline. CDR3 coding DNA: TGTGCCAGCAGTTTACAGGAGACCCAGTACTTC. Translated: CASSLQETQYF.